This entry describes one T cell receptor (beta chain). Its antigen is still unknown. The material for each subset, its genomic DNA, was split evenly across several immunoSEQ plates. In replicate PCRs of sorted subsets, roughly 210 ng DNA, about 30,000 T cell genomes, was used. Method: immunoSEQ multiplex PCR; TCRdb's copy keeps in-frame clones and lacks some. The sample shows nearly 1 million clones, less than 85% of them seen only once. This sample is part of a study of shared clonotypes between healthy human individuals. V lost 3 bases, J lost 2 bases, and 5 bases stayed unmatched. The germline gives CDR1 SGHNT, CDR2 YYREEE (reference sequence). The CDR3 is 16 amino acids. Overall study findings and caveats: It was expected that sequencing depth would affect clonotype sharing among donors. Shared clonotypes: roughly 4.7% naive CD4, roughly 4% naive CD8, 2.3% memory CD4, 0.35% to 0.5% memory CD8.

The receptor was isolated from a man aged 18 to 29 in good health. The V gene is TRBV5-4, the J gene TRBJ1-3, with 10 bases aligning to TRBD1. The sequenced sample was memory CD4+ T cells sorted from blood. The subset was: CD45RA-negative fraction. CDR3 nucleotide sequence: TGTGCCAGCAGCTCTGGACAGGGGGGACCTGGAAACACCATATATTTT. It encodes CASSSGQGGPGNTIYF.